This T cell receptor beta chain was observed in a study of immune characterization of retroperitoneal liposarcoma. MiXCR, applied by TCRdb to the PCR reads, yields one record per CDR3 protein. The sample lists over 4,500 distinct CDR3 sequences, about a third occurring once. Germline CDR1 PRHDT, CDR2 FYEKMQ (reference sequence). V was clipped by 4 bases and J by 0 bases, with 8 bases between them. CDR3 size: 14 residues. The clonotype originates from a female donor with retroperitoneal liposarcoma. The chain links TRBV13 to TRBJ2-3; D is unclear. The sequenced sample consisted of tumor tissue. This CDR3 reads CASSSTDSTDTQYF. The CDR3 nucleotides are TGTGCCAGCAGCTCGACGGACAGCACAGATACGCAGTATTTT.